This entry lists 27 T cell receptor beta chains sequenced from one sample in a study of early T cells in non-severe SARS-CoV-2 infection. TCRdb itself ran the 5' RACE reads through MiXCR, one entry per CDR3 protein. In the table there are approximately 19,000 distinct CDR3 sequences, about 5.5% of which are singletons. Sequencing input: whole blood. These receptors were taken from an adult who was a healthcare worker with PCR-confirmed SARS-CoV-2 infection or an uninfected control (not recorded which).

At least ten counts were recorded for this clonotype. CDR3 protein: CASSLSRPGHASSTDTQYF. As DNA, the CDR3 is TGTGCCAGCAGTTTATCGAGACCGGGACACGCTTCTAGCACAGATACGCAGTATTTT. The chain uses TRBV27 and TRBJ2-3, with D tentatively TRBD1 (6 bases). The germline V gene encodes CDR1 MNHEY and CDR2 SMNVEV (reference sequence). The CDR3 covers 19 residues. V lost 0 bases, J lost 0 bases, and 19 bases lay in between.

This clonotype was recorded at least ten times. The gene calls are TRBV28 and TRBJ1-1; possibly TRBD1 for D (6 bases). Trimming took off 2 bases at V and 4 bases at J, with 11 bases between the two ends. The germline V gene has CDR1 MDHEN and CDR2 SYDVKM. There are 14 residues in the CDR3. In DNA, the CDR3 is TGTGCCAGCAGTTTAACAGGGAGGGCCACTGAAGCTTTCTTT. It translates to CASSLTGRATEAFF.

Many counts were recorded for this clonotype. CDR3 in amino acids: CSAMGTEETQYF. For the CDR3, the DNA is TGCAGTGCTATGGGGACAGAAGAGACCCAGTACTTC. The genes are TRBV20-1 and TRBJ2-5, with TRBD1 identical over 7 bases. The germline V gene encodes CDR1 DFQATT and CDR2 SNEGSKA (reference sequence). The CDR3 length is 12 residues. J was trimmed by 3 bases and V by 4 bases; bases with no gene match: 2.

This clonotype was found many times. This chain uses TRBV6-9 with TRBJ2-3; no firm D call. V was clipped by 3 bases and J by 2 bases, with 18 bases between them. Germline loops: CDR1 MNHGY, CDR2 SVAAGI. CDR3 length equals 17 residues. CDR3 amino acids: CASSYPPGPEYTDTQYF. CDR3 sequence (DNA): TGTGCCAGCAGTTACCCACCGGGTCCCGAGTACACAGATACGCAGTATTTT.

This clonotype has ten or more counts. The V call is TRBV29-1, the J call TRBJ2-5, with 9 positions matching TRBD1. This CDR3 spans 14 amino acids. CDR1 is SQVTM, CDR2 ANQGSEA, per germline. The V gene end was trimmed by 3 bases and the J gene end by 4 bases; junction bases not matched to a gene: 6. CDR3 in DNA: TGCAGCGTTGAGGGACAGGGTTTTTCAGAGACCCAGTACTTC. Its protein product is CSVEGQGFSETQYF.

This clonotype was observed at least ten times. V gene TRBV29-1 combines with J gene TRBJ2-3, with 9 positions matching TRBD2. Trimming removed 4 bases from V and 6 bases from J; junction bases left unmatched: 8. The CDR3 is made up of 14 amino acids. CDR1 SQVTM and CDR2 ANQGSEA come from the germline V gene. DNA of the CDR3: TGCAGCGTTGCGACTAGCGGTTCGCAGGATACGCAGTATTTT. This translates into CSVATSGSQDTQYF.

Only a few counts were recorded for this clonotype. The CDR3 nucleotides are TGTGCCAGCAGCCGCTCGTTGGACAGTTACAATCAGCCCCAGCATTTT. Translating it yields CASSRSLDSYNQPQHF. The chain uses TRBV3-2 and TRBJ1-5; TRBD1 reflects the table's D call only, with no check against the DNA. TRBV3-2 is noted as a pseudogene. The CDR3 contains 16 residues.

The chain uses TRBV3-1 and TRBJ2-6; D is uncertain. Trimming shortened V by 3 bases and J by 0 bases, and 12 bases separated the two germline ends. The CDR3 consists of 17 residues. Germline assignment: CDR1 LGHDT and CDR2 YNNKEL (reference sequence). CDR3 residues: CASSQTFGLSGANVLTF. CDR3 DNA sequence: TGTGCCAGCAGCCAGACTTTTGGTCTCTCTGGGGCCAACGTCCTGACTTTC.

This clonotype is medium-sized by share. The V and J genes are TRBV12-3 or TRBV12-4 and TRBJ2-1, with TRBD2 matching 10 bases. The CDR3 has 16 residues. V lost 5 bases and J lost 7; bases outside the gene matches: 11. CDR3 residues: CASSPLAGVIINEQFF. DNA of the CDR3: TGTGCCAGCAGTCCCCTAGCGGGAGTAATAATAAATGAGCAGTTCTTC.

This clonotype showed up many times. The rearrangement links TRBV7-2 to TRBJ2-6; TRBD1 or TRBD2 may be the D gene (6 bases each). Trimming pared 5 bases from V and 0 bases from J, leaving 17 bases between. Germline V gives CDR1 SGHTA, CDR2 FQGNSA. The CDR3 is made up of 18 amino acids. CDR3 sequence (DNA): TGTGCCAGCAGCAGAGACACAGGGACTCTCTCTGGGGCCAACGTCCTGACTTTC. This gives the protein CASSRDTGTLSGANVLTF. The complete variable domain, with remaining parts taken from reference TRBV7-2 and TRBJ2-6, reads GAGVSQSPSNKVTEKGKDVELRCDPISGHTALYWYRQSLGQGLEFLIYFQGNSAPDKSGLPSDRFSAERTGGSVSTLTIQRTQQEDSAVYLCASSRDTGTLSGANVLTFGAGSRLTVL.

Many counts were recorded for this clonotype. The rearrangement joins TRBV24-1 to TRBJ2-1; 7 bases align to TRBD2. Germline CDR1 is KGHDR and CDR2 is SFDVKD. The CDR3 consists of 16 residues. Unmatched junction bases numbered 10, after V lost 4 bases and J lost 5 bases. CDR3 protein: CATSDPGLGGHNEQFF. The CDR3, as DNA: TGTGCCACCAGTGACCCAGGACTAGGAGGCCACAATGAGCAGTTCTTC.

This clonotype occurred many times. The chain carries TRBV6-1 and TRBJ1-5; D might be TRBD1 (6 bases). With 0 bases removed from V and 6 bases from J, the gap between germline ends came to 9 bases. The CDR3 runs 14 residues. Per germline, CDR1 MNHNS and CDR2 SASEGT. CDR3 in amino acids: CASSEAGGSQPQHF. DNA of the CDR3: TGTGCCAGCAGTGAAGCAGGGGGTTCTCAGCCCCAGCATTTT.

Relative to its sample, this clonotype is medium-sized. The chain uses TRBV20-1 and TRBJ2-3; weak D call: TRBD2 (6 bases). CDR1 and CDR2 from the germline V gene are DFQATT and SNEGSKA (reference sequence). Trimming removed 3 bases at V and 5 bases at J, with 6 bases between. This CDR3 has 11 amino acids. CDR3 amino acids: CSASSGDTQYF. The DNA for the CDR3 is TGCAGTGCTAGTAGCGGAGATACGCAGTATTTT.

This clonotype came up many times. The V call is TRBV7-2, the J call TRBJ2-1; 16 bases line up with TRBD2. This CDR3 comprises 18 residues. V trimming: 5 bases; J trimming: 9 bases; junction bases outside the gene matches: 13. Germline V gene sequence: CDR1 SGHTA, CDR2 FQGNSA. The CDR3 loop is CASSPVVGTSGGASEQFF. The CDR3 DNA reads TGTGCCAGCAGCCCAGTAGTTGGGACTAGCGGGGGGGCTAGTGAGCAGTTCTTC.

A few counts support this clonotype. V usage is TRBV5-4 and J usage is TRBJ2-5; D remains unclear. The CDR3 loop spans 13 amino acids. Germline V gene lookup returns CDR1 SGHNT and CDR2 YYREEE (reference sequence). V lost 3 bases and J 5 bases, leaving 11 bases between the germline ends. CDR3 region: CASSSAGGETQYF. The DNA of the CDR3 is TGTGCCAGCAGCTCCGCCGGTGGGGAGACCCAGTACTTC.

This clonotype showed up just once. This CDR3 is missing its conserved last phenylalanine or tryptophan, likely due to a read error. The rearrangement joins TRBV23-1 to TRBJ2-7; D is possibly TRBD2 (6 bases). TRBV23-1 is labeled an ORF, and its function is uncertain. Trimming took off 0 bases at V and 1 base at J, with 19 bases between the two ends. The CDR3 has 18 amino acids. The DNA for the CDR3 is TGCGCCAGCAGTCAATCTCAACCGAGCTCACGGGGGTCCTACGAGCAGTACATC. Its protein product is CASSQSQPSSRGSYEQYI.

This clonotype showed up many times. The V gene is TRBV12-3 or TRBV12-4, the J gene TRBJ1-1, with D maybe TRBD1 (5 bases). CDR3 length: 14 amino acids. V was cut by 4 bases and J by 1 base, with 10 bases left in between. CDR3 bases: TGTGCCAGCAGTTCGGGGACGAAGAACACTGAAGCTTTCTTT. Translating gives CASSSGTKNTEAFF.

This clonotype has at least ten counts. The chain is built from TRBV20-1 and TRBJ1-6; 9 positions match TRBD1. Looked up from germline, CDR1 is DFQATT and CDR2 is SNEGSKA (reference sequence). V lost 5 bases to trimming and J lost 5 bases; unmatched junction nucleotides: 1. The CDR3 runs 13 residues. In DNA, the CDR3 is TGCAGTGCTGGACAGGGGAATAATTCACCCCTCCACTTT. Its translation is CSAGQGNNSPLHF.

The chain recombines TRBV6-2 or TRBV6-3 with TRBJ2-5; D is ambiguous. This CDR3 comprises 16 residues. Trimming pared 0 bases from V and 2 bases from J, leaving 13 bases between. Per germline, CDR1 MNHEY and CDR2 SVGEGT. The DNA of the CDR3 is TGTGCCAGCAGTTACTCGAACAGCGACCTACAAGAGACCCAGTACTTC. Amino acid sequence: CASSYSNSDLQETQYF.

This clonotype appeared many times. The rearrangement links TRBV21-1 to TRBJ2-1. TRBV21-1 is flagged as a pseudogene. CDR3 length: 14 residues. CDR3 sequence: CASSNARWDNEQFF. The CDR3 DNA sequence: TGTGCCAGCAGCAATGCCAGATGGGACAATGAGCAGTTCTTC.

This clonotype was picked up many times. The CDR3: CSAMTSGRYNEQFF. The CDR3 DNA sequence: TGCAGTGCGATGACTAGCGGGAGGTACAATGAGCAGTTCTTC. The chain couples TRBV20-1 to TRBJ2-1; TRBD2 agrees at 13 bases. Germline lookup yields CDR1 DFQATT and CDR2 SNEGSKA (reference sequence). There are 14 residues in the CDR3. V was clipped by 6 bases and J by 4 bases; unmatched bases: 3.

The chain has TRBV6-6 and TRBJ2-5; 14 bases match TRBD2. The CDR3 totals 14 residues. V lost 10 bases, J lost 5 bases, and 6 bases stayed unmatched. In germline, CDR1 is MNHNY, CDR2 SVGAGI (reference sequence). The CDR3 region has the DNA TGTGCCACCCGGACTAGCGGGAGGACGGAGACCCAGTACTTC. Residues: CATRTSGRTETQYF.

This clonotype was detected a few times. The rearrangement links TRBV27 to TRBJ2-7, with unresolved D. Germline CDR1 and CDR2: MNHEY and SMNVEV (reference sequence). The CDR3 is made up of 13 amino acids. V lost 5 bases to trimming and J lost 3 bases, with 11 bases between them. In nucleotides, the CDR3 is TGTGCCAGCAGTCCATTGGTAGGCTACGAGCAGTACTTC. This translates into CASSPLVGYEQYF.

This clonotype came up many times. The chain links TRBV9 to TRBJ2-1; D is perhaps TRBD2 (7 bases). Trimming cost V 0 bases and J 0 bases, with 28 bases left between them. The CDR3 consists of 22 residues. CDR1 and CDR2 from the germline V gene are SGDLS and YYNGEE. The CDR3 reads CASSVATFRRTGGGSSYNEQFF. As DNA, the CDR3 is TGTGCCAGCAGCGTAGCTACATTCCGAAGGACTGGGGGCGGGAGCTCCTACAATGAGCAGTTCTTC.

This clonotype is medium-sized within its sample. Here the CDR3 DNA reads TGTGCCAGTAGTATAGATGGGGAAGCGTACTACAATGAGCAGTTCTTC. Translated, it gives CASSIDGEAYYNEQFF. The gene calls are TRBV19 and TRBJ2-1; the D is unclear. The CDR3 contains 16 residues. Germline V gene lookup returns CDR1 LNHDA and CDR2 SQIVND (reference sequence). V lost 0 bases to trimming and J lost 3 bases, with 12 bases between them. Full variable domain (remainder filled in from reference TRBV19 and TRBJ2-1): DGGITQSPKYLFRKEGQNVTLSCEQNLNHDAMYWYRQDPGQGLRLIYYSQIVNDFQKGDIAEGYSVSREKKESFPLTVTSAQKNPTAFYLCASSIDGEAYYNEQFFGPGTRLTVL.

This clonotype was seen only a few times. The V and J genes are TRBV2 and TRBJ2-5, with 14 bases lining up with TRBD2. This CDR3 has 14 residues. V shed 7 bases and J 4 bases; nucleotides not matched to a gene: 2. The V gene's germline CDR1 is SNHLY and CDR2 FYNNEI. The CDR3, as DNA: TGTGCCAGCATCGGACTAGCGGGAGGAGAGACCCAGTACTTC. Protein product: CASIGLAGGETQYF.

The J gene is TRBJ2-3, the V gene TRBV7-8, with D perhaps matching TRBD2 (6 bases). V lost 6 bases and J 9 bases, leaving 22 bases between the germline ends. In germline, CDR1 is SGHVS, CDR2 FQNEAQ. The CDR3 has 15 amino acids. The CDR3 protein is CASRPRGGEPGTQYF. DNA for the CDR3: TGTGCCAGCAGGCCACGCGGCGGGGAACCAGGGACGCAGTATTTT.